This paragraph covers one T cell receptor beta chain sequence. Its matching antigen is unknown. One junction end does not reproduce the germline sequence, and a read error may be involved. This record comes from a study of regulatory T cells in long-lasting Graves disease. Study-level findings and limits: It was possible that the small sample size reduced accuracy.

Time point here: newly diagnosed GD, antithyroid drugs for less than 3 months. Researchers made the TCR library from RNA that was extracted from PBMCs. The TCR beta library used iRepertoire HTBI primers with Arm-PCR amplification of CDR3. One entry per CDR3 protein results from TCRdb running MiXCR on the multiplex PCR reads. The repertoire consists of roughly 610,000 distinct CDR3 sequences, with under 20% occurring once and the leading ten covering approximately 20%. Separately, the same data were catalogued under a study of T cells in Graves' hyperthyroidism and ophthalmopathy. From that second work: Diagnosis of hyperthyroidism was new in patients aged 18 to 65, and its duration was under 2 months. Ophthalmopathy was predicted by the model a median of about 6.7 months ahead of onset.

The sequence was collected from a woman aged 25 to 39 with Graves disease. The sequencing here drew on peripheral blood mononuclear cells (PBMCs), taken at new diagnosis, from a patient treated with antithyroid drugs.

CDR3 loop: CASSIQGNTKAFF. The CDR3 DNA sequence: TGTGCCAGTAGTATCCAGGGGAACACTAAAGCTTTCTTT. V is TRBV19 and J is TRBJ1-1; a possible D gene is TRBD1 (6 bases). The V gene's germline CDR1 is LNHDA and CDR2 SQIVND (reference sequence). The CDR3 is 13 residues long. Using reference TRBV19 and TRBJ1-1 for the parts outside the CDR3, the full variable domain is DGGITQSPKYLFRKEGQNVTLSCEQNLNHDAMYWYRQDPGQGLRLIYYSQIVNDFQKGDIAEGYSVSREKKESFPLTVTSAQKNPTAFYLCASSIQGNTKAFFGQGTRLTVV.